One sample yielded the 20 T cell receptor beta chains listed below, sequenced in a study of cytomegalovirus exposure and HLA in healthy donors. The PCR was carried out with 60 Vbeta primers and 13 Jbeta primers. Assay used: immunoSEQ multiplex PCR; TCRdb lists only in-frame clones, some missing. Of about 160,000 clones in the sample, approximately 72% are singletons; the top ten hold around 2%. Sequences were obtained from PBMCs. These receptors came from a female donor in good health and CMV-seronegative.

This chain links TRBV7-9 with TRBJ2-2; TRBD1 might be the D (5 bases). This CDR3 spans 14 amino acids. From germline, CDR1 is SEHNR and CDR2 FQNEAQ (reference sequence). Trimming removed 3 bases from V and 0 bases from J, with 5 bases in between. As DNA, the CDR3 is TGTGCCAGCAGCTTCAGGGCGAACACCGGGGAGCTGTTTTTT. Protein product: CASSFRANTGELFF.

The chain recombines TRBV7-9 with TRBJ1-2, with D unclear. Trimming stripped 3 bases from V and 8 bases from J, with 10 bases between. There are 12 residues in the CDR3. Germline V gene data show CDR1 as SEHNR and CDR2 as FQNEAQ (reference sequence). In DNA, the CDR3 is TGTGCCAGCAGCTTCCCCCCGGGGGGCTACACCTTC. The encoded protein is CASSFPPGGYTF.

This clone was observed a single time. This rearrangement joins TRBV6-5 to TRBJ2-5; TRBD1 agrees at 11 bases. This CDR3 comprises 15 residues. V shed 7 bases, J shed 5 bases, and the junction held 9 bases outside the gene matches. CDR1 is MNHEY, CDR2 SVGAGI, per germline. In DNA form, the CDR3 reads TGTGCCAGCACCCCGGACAGGGGGCGCGTGGAGACCCAGTACTTC. The encoded protein is CASTPDRGRVETQYF.

The chain joins TRBV6-4 to TRBJ2-3, with 10 bases matching TRBD2. Germline assignment: CDR1 MRHNA and CDR2 SNTAGT. V trimming: 1 base; J trimming: 4 bases; junction bases outside the gene matches: 5. The CDR3 covers 16 residues. The CDR3 DNA reads TGTGCCAGCAGTGACTTCAGCGGGGGGGCCCCAGATACGCAGTATTTT. As protein: CASSDFSGGAPDTQYF.

The gene calls are TRBV25-1 and TRBJ2-7; TRBD2 aligns across 12 bases. CDR1 is MGHDK, CDR2 SYGVNS, per germline. The CDR3 has 14 residues. The trim removed 6 bases at V and 2 bases at J, leaving 2 bases unmatched. CDR3 sequence reads: CASRTSGGAYEQYF. Written as DNA, the CDR3 is TGTGCCAGCAGGACTAGCGGGGGTGCCTACGAGCAGTACTTC.

V usage is TRBV6-6 and J usage is TRBJ2-1; 9 bases map to TRBD1. The CDR3 is 15 residues long. The junction had 7 bases not matched to a gene; V was cut back by 6 bases and J by 4 bases. Germline loops: CDR1 MNHNY, CDR2 SVGAGI (reference sequence). CDR3 protein: CASSTQGAAYNEQFF. CDR3 nucleotide sequence: TGTGCCAGCAGCACACAGGGGGCCGCTTACAATGAGCAGTTCTTC.

Only a few counts were recorded for this clone. The V gene is TRBV6-5, the J gene TRBJ2-1; 7 bases fit TRBD1. The length of the CDR3 is 14 residues. V was pared by 4 bases and J by 3 bases, with 3 bases of the junction left unmatched. CDR1 and CDR2 (germline): MNHEY, SVGAGI. The CDR3 reads CASSLQGLYNEQFF. The CDR3 nucleotides read TGTGCCAGCAGTTTACAGGGGCTCTACAATGAGCAGTTCTTC.

This sequence joins TRBV2 and TRBJ1-5, with TRBD1 matching over 7 bases. The CDR3 consists of 15 residues. CDR1 and CDR2 from the germline V gene are SNHLY and FYNNEI. J was trimmed by 6 bases and V by 3 bases; bases with no gene match: 8. The CDR3 sequence is CASSDRWQGVQPQHF. CDR3 DNA: TGTGCCAGCAGTGATCGTTGGCAGGGGGTTCAGCCCCAGCATTTT.

The CDR3 DNA reads TGCAGCGTTGATTGGGGGACAGGCCCTATGGGCTACACCTTC. Protein sequence: CSVDWGTGPMGYTF. This chain links TRBV29-1 with TRBJ1-2; 8 bases are a match to TRBD1. This CDR3 is 14 amino acids long. The V gene end was trimmed by 3 bases and the J gene end by 8 bases; junction bases not matched to a gene: 11. Germline CDR1 is SQVTM and CDR2 is ANQGSEA. Based on the CDR3 plus reference TRBV29-1 and TRBJ1-2, the full variable domain is SAVISQKPSRDICQRGTSLTIQCQVDSQVTMMFWYRQQPGQSLTLIATANQGSEATYESGFVIDKFPISRPNLTFSTLTVSNMSPEDSSIYLCSVDWGTGPMGYTFGSGTRLTVV.

The chain employs TRBV29-1 and TRBJ2-3, with D perhaps matching TRBD1 (5 bases). This CDR3 comprises 13 residues. From germline, CDR1 is SQVTM and CDR2 ANQGSEA. V was clipped by 7 bases and J by 1 base, with 12 bases between them. CDR3 bases: TGCAGCGGAGAAAGGGGCGGCACAGATACGCAGTATTTT. This encodes CSGERGGTDTQYF.

This chain joins TRBV7-8 and TRBJ2-1; 11 bases align to TRBD2. The junction had 17 bases not matched to a gene; V was cut back by 5 bases and J by 14 bases. Per the germline V gene, CDR1 is SGHVS and CDR2 is FQNEAQ. CDR3 size: 16 residues. In DNA, the CDR3 is TGTGCCAGCAGCCCAGAACTAGCGGGAGTGGGGTCGAGGGAGTTCTTC. It specifies CASSPELAGVGSREFF.

The V gene is TRBV27, the J gene TRBJ2-7; 7 bases fit TRBD2. The CDR3 sequence is 16 residues long. Germline CDR1 MNHEY, CDR2 SMNVEV (reference sequence). V lost 2 bases and J lost 3; bases outside the gene matches: 10. The CDR3: CASSLKGRTGGYEQYF. In DNA, the CDR3 is TGTGCCAGCAGTTTAAAGGGGAGGACGGGGGGCTACGAGCAGTACTTC.

This clone has a handful of counts. The chain links TRBV5-1 to TRBJ2-2; 8 nucleotides align to TRBD2. Trimming took 2 bases from V and 6 from J; bases not matched to a gene: 6. The CDR3 sequence is 15 residues long. Per the germline V gene, CDR1 is SGHRS and CDR2 is YFSETQ. The CDR3 here is CASSFQRGQAGELFF. In nucleotides, the CDR3 is TGCGCCAGCAGCTTCCAGCGGGGGCAGGCCGGGGAGCTGTTTTTT.

The chain employs TRBV7-3 and TRBJ2-7; 15 positions agree with TRBD2. The CDR3 length is 16 residues. V shed 4 bases, J shed 2 bases, and the junction held 3 bases outside the gene matches. Germline CDR1 is SGHTA and CDR2 is FQGTGA. DNA for the CDR3: TGTGCCAGCAGCTCGGGACTAGCGGGGGGCGCCTACGAGCAGTACTTC. This codes for CASSSGLAGGAYEQYF.

The chain couples TRBV29-1 to TRBJ2-1; TRBD2 might be the D (7 bases). This CDR3 region has 17 residues. Trimming shortened V by 4 bases and J by 0 bases, and 19 bases separated the two germline ends. Germline values: CDR1 SQVTM, CDR2 ANQGSEA. CDR3 coding DNA: TGCAGCGTTGGGGCCGTGGGGGGCGGGAGCTCCTACAATGAGCAGTTCTTC. Protein: CSVGAVGGGSSYNEQFF.

The sample holds a few counts of this clone. This chain uses TRBV9 with TRBJ2-4; a possible D gene is TRBD2 (7 bases). V lost 0 bases and J 7 bases, leaving 14 bases between the germline ends. The CDR3 totals 15 residues. The germline V gene has CDR1 SGDLS and CDR2 YYNGEE. This CDR3 reads CASSVGGGQGNIQYF. The CDR3 nucleotides read TGTGCCAGCAGCGTAGGGGGGGGGCAGGGGAACATTCAGTACTTC.

The chain uses TRBV7-8 and TRBJ1-1; weak D call: TRBD1 (5 bases). Trimming shortened V by 1 base and J by 5 bases, and 8 bases separated the two germline ends. The CDR3 sequence is 13 residues long. Per the germline V gene, CDR1 is SGHVS and CDR2 is FQNEAQ. The CDR3 DNA follows: TGTGCCAGCAGCTTAGTTCCAGGGACTGAAGCTTTCTTT. Residues: CASSLVPGTEAFF.

The V call is TRBV6-5, the J call TRBJ2-1; tentative D call: TRBD2 (6 bases). The V gene's germline CDR1 is MNHEY and CDR2 SVGAGI. The CDR3 runs to 15 residues. V was pared by 2 bases and J by 2 bases, with 10 bases between. CDR3 in amino acids: CASSYGTGTYNEQFF. The CDR3 coding sequence is TGTGCCAGCAGTTACGGGACTGGAACCTACAATGAGCAGTTCTTC.

This clone was counted once. J is TRBJ2-3 and V is TRBV7-3; no clear D gene. V lost 3 bases and J 3 bases, leaving 7 bases between the germline ends. Looked up from germline, CDR1 is SGHTA and CDR2 is FQGTGA. CDR3 length equals 13 residues. The CDR3, as DNA: TGTGCCAGCAGCTTCGGTGGTACAGATACGCAGTATTTT. Translated: CASSFGGTDTQYF.

This chain joins TRBV7-3 and TRBJ2-3, with D possibly TRBD2 on 5 matching bases. Trimming cost V 1 base and J 4 bases, with 6 bases left between them. The CDR3 length is 13 residues. Germline V gene lookup returns CDR1 SGHTA and CDR2 FQGTGA. In nucleotides, the CDR3 is TGTGCCAGCAGCTTAAGGGGAGCAGATACGCAGTATTTT. The encoded protein is CASSLRGADTQYF.